The following is a T cell receptor (beta chain) sequence with its context. The data derive from a study of CD8+ T cells in alopecia areata. Investigators isolated RNA and reverse transcribed it into cDNA to act as the sequencing template. Repertoires were generated with immunoSEQ multiplex PCR, while TCRdb's copy carries only in-frame clones and drops some. The sample includes some 170,000 clones, about 53% of them seen just once. Treatment indicated: oral pan-JAK inhibitor, 5-10 mg twice daily. CDR3 length equals 10 residues. V shed 6 bases and J shed 7 bases, with 4 bases lying between them. CDR1 WSHSY and CDR2 SAAADI come from the germline V gene.

The chain recombines TRBV10-2 with TRBJ2-4; no clear D gene. This sample comprised CD8+ T cells sorted from blood, obtained at week 24, from a patient treated with tofacitinib. The source of this sequence is a human donor with alopecia areata. The CDR3 sequence is CASRGNIQYF. The CDR3 DNA sequence: TGCGCCAGCAGGGGTAACATTCAGTACTTC.